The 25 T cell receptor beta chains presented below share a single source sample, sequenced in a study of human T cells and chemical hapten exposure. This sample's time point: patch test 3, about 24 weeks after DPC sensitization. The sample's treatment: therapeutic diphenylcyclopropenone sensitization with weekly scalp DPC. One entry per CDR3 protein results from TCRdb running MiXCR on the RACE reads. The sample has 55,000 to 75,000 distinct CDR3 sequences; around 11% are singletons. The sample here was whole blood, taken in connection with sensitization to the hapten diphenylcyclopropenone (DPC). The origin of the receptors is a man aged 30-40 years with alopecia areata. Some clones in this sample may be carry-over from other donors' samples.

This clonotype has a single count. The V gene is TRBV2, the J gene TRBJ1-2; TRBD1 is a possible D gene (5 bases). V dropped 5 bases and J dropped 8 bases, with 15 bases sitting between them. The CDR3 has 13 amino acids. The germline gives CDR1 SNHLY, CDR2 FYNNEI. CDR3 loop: CASSQKVQAGYTF. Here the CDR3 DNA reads TGTGCCAGCAGTCAGAAGGTACAGGCGGGCTACACCTTC.

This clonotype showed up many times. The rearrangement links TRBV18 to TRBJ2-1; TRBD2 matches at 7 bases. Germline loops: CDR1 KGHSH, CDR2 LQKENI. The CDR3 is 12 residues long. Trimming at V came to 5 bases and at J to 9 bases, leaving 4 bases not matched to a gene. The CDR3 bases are TGTGCCAGCTCAGGACCGGGGGGTGAGCAGTTCTTC. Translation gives CASSGPGGEQFF.

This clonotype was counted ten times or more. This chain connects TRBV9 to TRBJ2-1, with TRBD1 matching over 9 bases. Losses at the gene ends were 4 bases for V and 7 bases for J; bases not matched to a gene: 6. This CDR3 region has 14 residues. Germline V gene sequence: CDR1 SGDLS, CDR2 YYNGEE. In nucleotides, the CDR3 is TGTGCCAGCAGCCCGGGACAGGGTACGAATGAGCAGTTCTTC. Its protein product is CASSPGQGTNEQFF.

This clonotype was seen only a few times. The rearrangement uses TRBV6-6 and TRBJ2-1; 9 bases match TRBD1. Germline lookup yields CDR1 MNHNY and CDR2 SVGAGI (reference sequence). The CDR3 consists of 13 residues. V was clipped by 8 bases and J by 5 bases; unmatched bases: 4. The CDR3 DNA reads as TGTGCCAGCGGGACAGGGCGTCACAATGAGCAGTTCTTC. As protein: CASGTGRHNEQFF.

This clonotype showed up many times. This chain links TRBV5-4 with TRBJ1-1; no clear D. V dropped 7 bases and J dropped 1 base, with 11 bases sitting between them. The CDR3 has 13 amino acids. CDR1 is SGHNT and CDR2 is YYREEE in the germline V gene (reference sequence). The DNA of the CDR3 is TGTGCCAGCCGATGGGCGGAGAACACTGAAGCTTTCTTT. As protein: CASRWAENTEAFF.

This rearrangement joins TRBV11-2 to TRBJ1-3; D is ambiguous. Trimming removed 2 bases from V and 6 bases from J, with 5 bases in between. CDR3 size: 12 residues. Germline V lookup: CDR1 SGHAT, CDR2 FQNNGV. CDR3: CASSLLSNTIYF. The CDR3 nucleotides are TGTGCCAGCAGCTTACTGTCAAACACCATATATTTT. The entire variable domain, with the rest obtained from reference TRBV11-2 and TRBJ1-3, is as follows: EAGVAQSPRYKIIEKRQSVAFWCNPISGHATLYWYQQILGQGPKLLIQFQNNGVVDDSQLPKDRFSAERLKGVDSTLKIQPAKLEDSAVYLCASSLLSNTIYFGEGSWLTVV.

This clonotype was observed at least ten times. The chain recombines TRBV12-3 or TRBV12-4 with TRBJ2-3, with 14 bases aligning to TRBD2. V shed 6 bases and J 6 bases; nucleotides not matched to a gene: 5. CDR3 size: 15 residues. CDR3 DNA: TGTGCCAGCAGCCGGGGACTAGCGGGGGTGGATACGCAGTATTTT. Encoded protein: CASSRGLAGVDTQYF.

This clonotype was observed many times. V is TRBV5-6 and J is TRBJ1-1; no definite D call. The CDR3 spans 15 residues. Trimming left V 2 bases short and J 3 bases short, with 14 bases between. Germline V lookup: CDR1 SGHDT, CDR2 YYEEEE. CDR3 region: CASSFGPGSHTEAFF. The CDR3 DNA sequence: TGTGCCAGCAGCTTCGGCCCAGGTAGTCACACTGAAGCTTTCTTT.

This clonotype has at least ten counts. The CDR3 region is CSATRLAGVYNEQFF. In DNA, the CDR3 is TGCAGTGCTACCCGGCTAGCGGGGGTCTACAATGAGCAGTTCTTC. This chain links TRBV20-1 with TRBJ2-1; 10 bases fit TRBD2. The V segment lost 4 bases and the J segment 3 bases; nucleotides outside the gene matches: 6. Germline lookup yields CDR1 DFQATT and CDR2 SNEGSKA (reference sequence). The CDR3 totals 15 residues.

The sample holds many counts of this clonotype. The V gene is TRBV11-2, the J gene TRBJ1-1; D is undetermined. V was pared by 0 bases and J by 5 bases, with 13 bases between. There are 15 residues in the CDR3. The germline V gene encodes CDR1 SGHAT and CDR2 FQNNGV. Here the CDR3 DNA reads TGTGCCAGCAGCTTAGATCCGAGCGATTGGACTGAAGCTTTCTTT. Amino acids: CASSLDPSDWTEAFF.

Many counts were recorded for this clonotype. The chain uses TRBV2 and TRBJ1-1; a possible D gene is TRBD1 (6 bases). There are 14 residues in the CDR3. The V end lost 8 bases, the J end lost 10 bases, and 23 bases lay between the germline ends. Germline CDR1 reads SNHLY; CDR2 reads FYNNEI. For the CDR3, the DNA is TGTGCCAGCCCTACCGGGGGGGCGGACTTTCCAGCTTTCTTT. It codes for CASPTGGADFPAFF. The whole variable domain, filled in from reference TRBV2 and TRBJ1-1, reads EPEVTQTPSHQVTQMGQEVILRCVPISNHLYFYWYRQILGQKVEFLVSFYNNEISEKSEIFDDQFSVERPDGSNFTLKIRSTKLEDSAMYFCASPTGGADFPAFFGQGTRLTVV.

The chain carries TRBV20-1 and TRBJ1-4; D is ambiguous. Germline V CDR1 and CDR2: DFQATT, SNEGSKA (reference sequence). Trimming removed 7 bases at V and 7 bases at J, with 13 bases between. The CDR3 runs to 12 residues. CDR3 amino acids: CSGPDGPEKLFF. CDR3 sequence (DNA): TGCAGTGGCCCGGACGGCCCTGAAAAACTGTTTTTT.

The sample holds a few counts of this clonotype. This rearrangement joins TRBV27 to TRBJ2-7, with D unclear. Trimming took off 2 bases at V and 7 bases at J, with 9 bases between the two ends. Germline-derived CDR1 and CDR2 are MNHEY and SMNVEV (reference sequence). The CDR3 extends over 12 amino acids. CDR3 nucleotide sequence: TGTGCCAGCAGTTTAATCGGATTGGAGCAGTACTTC. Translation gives CASSLIGLEQYF.

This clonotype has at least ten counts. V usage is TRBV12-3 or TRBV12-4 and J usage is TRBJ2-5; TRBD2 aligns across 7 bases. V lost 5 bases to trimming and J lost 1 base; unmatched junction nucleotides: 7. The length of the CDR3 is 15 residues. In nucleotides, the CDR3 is TGTGCCAGCAGTCCCCCCGCGGGGGTCCAAGAGACCCAGTACTTC. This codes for CASSPPAGVQETQYF.

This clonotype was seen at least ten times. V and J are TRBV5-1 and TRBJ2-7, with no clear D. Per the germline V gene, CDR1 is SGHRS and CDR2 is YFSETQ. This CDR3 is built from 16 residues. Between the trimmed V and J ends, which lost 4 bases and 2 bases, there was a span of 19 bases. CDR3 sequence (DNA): TGCGCCAGCAGCCCCCTTGGGTCAAAACAAGCCTACGAGCAGTACTTC. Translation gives CASSPLGSKQAYEQYF. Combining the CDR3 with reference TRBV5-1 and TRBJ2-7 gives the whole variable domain KAGVTQTPRYLIKTRGQQVTLSCSPISGHRSVSWYQQTPGQGLQFLFEYFSETQRNKGNFPGRFSGRQFSNSRSEMNVSTLELGDSALYLCASSPLGSKQAYEQYFGPGTRLTVT.

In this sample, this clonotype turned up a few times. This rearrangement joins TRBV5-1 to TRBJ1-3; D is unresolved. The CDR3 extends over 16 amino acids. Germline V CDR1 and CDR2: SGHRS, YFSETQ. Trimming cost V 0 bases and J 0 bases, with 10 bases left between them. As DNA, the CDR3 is TGCGCCAGCAGCTTGGCCGGGATAAGCTCTGGAAACACCATATATTTT. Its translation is CASSLAGISSGNTIYF.

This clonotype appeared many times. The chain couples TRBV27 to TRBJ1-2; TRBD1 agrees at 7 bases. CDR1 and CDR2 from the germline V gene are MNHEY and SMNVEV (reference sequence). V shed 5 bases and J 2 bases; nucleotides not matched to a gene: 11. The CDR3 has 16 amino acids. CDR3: CASSPAGRGQNYGYTF. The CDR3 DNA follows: TGTGCCAGCAGTCCCGCCGGGAGGGGGCAGAACTATGGCTACACCTTC.

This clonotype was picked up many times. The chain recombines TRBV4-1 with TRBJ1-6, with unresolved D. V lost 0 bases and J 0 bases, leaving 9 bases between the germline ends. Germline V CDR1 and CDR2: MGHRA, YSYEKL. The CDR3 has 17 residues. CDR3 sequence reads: CASSQELSGSYNSPLHF. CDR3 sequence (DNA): TGCGCCAGCAGCCAAGAATTATCCGGCTCCTATAATTCACCCCTCCACTTT.

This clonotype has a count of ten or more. The CDR3 DNA reads as TGTGCCAGCAGCGTAGAACCCGGCGGAACCGACGCTTTCTTT. Its translation: CASSVEPGGTDAFF. This chain links TRBV9 with TRBJ1-1; D unresolved. CDR3 length: 14 residues. The germline gives CDR1 SGDLS, CDR2 YYNGEE. Deletions cut 0 bases from V and 11 bases from J, with 17 bases between.

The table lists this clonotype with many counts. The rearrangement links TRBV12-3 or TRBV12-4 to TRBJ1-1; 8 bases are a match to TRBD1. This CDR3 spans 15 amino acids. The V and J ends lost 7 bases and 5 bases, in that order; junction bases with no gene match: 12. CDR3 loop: CASNPQGAVRTEAFF. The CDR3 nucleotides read TGTGCCAGCAACCCTCAGGGGGCCGTGAGAACTGAAGCTTTCTTT.

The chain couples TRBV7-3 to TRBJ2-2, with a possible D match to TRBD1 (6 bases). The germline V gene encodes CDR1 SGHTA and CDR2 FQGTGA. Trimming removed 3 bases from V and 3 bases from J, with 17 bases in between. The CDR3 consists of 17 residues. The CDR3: CASSFSVSGVDTGELFF. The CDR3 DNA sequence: TGTGCCAGCAGCTTCTCAGTTTCAGGGGTGGACACCGGGGAGCTGTTTTTT. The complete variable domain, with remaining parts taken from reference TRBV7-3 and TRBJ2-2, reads GAGVSQTPSNKVTEKGKYVELRCDPISGHTALYWYRQSLGQGPEFLIYFQGTGAADDSGLPNDRFFAVRPEGSVSTLKIQRTERGDSAVYLCASSFSVSGVDTGELFFGEGSRLTVL.

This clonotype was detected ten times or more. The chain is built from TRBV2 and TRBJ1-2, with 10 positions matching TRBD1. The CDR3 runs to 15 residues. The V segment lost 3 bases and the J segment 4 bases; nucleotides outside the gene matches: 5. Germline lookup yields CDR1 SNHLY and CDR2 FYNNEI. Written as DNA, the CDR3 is TGTGCCAGCAGTGACATGAGGACAGGGGGCTATGGCTACACCTTC. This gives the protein CASSDMRTGGYGYTF.

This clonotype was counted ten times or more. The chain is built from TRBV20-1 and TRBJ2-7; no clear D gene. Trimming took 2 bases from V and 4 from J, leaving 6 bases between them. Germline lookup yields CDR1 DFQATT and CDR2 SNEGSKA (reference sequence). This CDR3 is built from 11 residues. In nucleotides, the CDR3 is TGCAGTGCTAGATCCCAGTACGAGCAGTACTTC. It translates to CSARSQYEQYF.

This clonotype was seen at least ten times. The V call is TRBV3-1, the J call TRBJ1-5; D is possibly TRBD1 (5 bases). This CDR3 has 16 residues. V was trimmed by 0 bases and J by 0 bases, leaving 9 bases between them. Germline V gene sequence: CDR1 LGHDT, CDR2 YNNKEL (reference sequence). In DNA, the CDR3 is TGTGCCAGCAGCCAAGACGGGGGTCATAGCAATCAGCCCCAGCATTTT. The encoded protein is CASSQDGGHSNQPQHF.

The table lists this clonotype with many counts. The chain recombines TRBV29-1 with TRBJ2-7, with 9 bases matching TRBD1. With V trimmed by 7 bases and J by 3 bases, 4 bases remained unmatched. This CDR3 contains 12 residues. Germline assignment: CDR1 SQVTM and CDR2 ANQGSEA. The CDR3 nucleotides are TGCAGCGCCACGGGACAGGGCTACGAGCAGTACTTC. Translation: CSATGQGYEQYF.